The sequence of this T cell receptor (beta chain) was determined in a study of T-cell memory formation after mild COVID-19. V was pared by 5 bases and J by 3 bases, with 4 bases of the junction left unmatched. Looked up from germline, CDR1 is SGHTA and CDR2 is FQGNSA. The CDR3 length is 15 residues. TCRdb fed the 5' RACE reads into MiXCR, producing one record per CDR3 protein. The sample consists of 210,000 or so distinct CDR3 sequences, about 10% of them appearing once. Details on this clonotype: Its antigen is currently unknown.

Findings of the study overall: Contracting CD4+ clones sat mainly in CM and EM; CD8+ in EMRA.

Sequencing used PBMCs or a T cell subset sorted from them (not recorded which). The clonotype was recovered from a man between 18 and 35 years old who had mild COVID-19 (a few samples of this study predate the infection). Cell type and time point are not known. The chain couples TRBV7-2 to TRBJ2-5; 12 bases match TRBD2. The CDR3 DNA sequence: TGTGCCAGCAGCGCCACTAGCGGGGGGAAAGAGACCCAGTACTTC. Its protein product is CASSATSGGKETQYF.